These T cell receptor beta chains were read from a single sample in a study of T cells in Graves' hyperthyroidism and ophthalmopathy. TCRdb itself ran the multiplex PCR reads through MiXCR, one entry per CDR3 protein. The repertoire consists of around 280,000 distinct CDR3 sequences, with approximately 14% occurring once and the leading ten covering roughly 8.2%. The sequenced material came from blood. The origin of the receptors is a woman between 40 and 55 years old with Graves' hyperthyroidism. The CDR3 runs from the conserved cysteine through the conserved F or W. D genes are given only for firm matches. A clone size is listed for some rows: how often the clone was seen (once, few, many), or a class if it is expanded.

v_gene	abundance	j_gene	d_gene	CDR3aa	CDR3nt
TRBV19	few	TRBJ2-2	NA	CASSTEPTNTGELFF	TGTGCCAGTAGTACCGAGCCGACGAACACCGGGGAGCTGTTTTTT
TRBV24-1	NA	TRBJ2-1	TRBD2	CATSDRNSGRLNEQFF	TGTGCCACCAGTGATCGTAATAGCGGGAGGCTAAATGAGCAGTTCTTC
TRBV7-9	few	TRBJ1-4	NA	CASSPTITFNEKLFF	TGTGCCAGCAGCCCCACGATTACCTTTAATGAAAAACTGTTTTTT
TRBV12-3/TRBV12-4	many	TRBJ2-7	TRBD1	CASSTSSPTGDRSYEQYF	TGTGCCAGCAGTACATCTAGCCCTACAGGGGACAGATCCTACGAGCAGTACTTC
TRBV29-1	many	TRBJ2-5	NA	CSVDGGRRETQYF	TGCAGCGTTGACGGGGGGCGCCGAGAGACCCAGTACTTC
TRBV3-1	NA	TRBJ2-1	TRBD2	CASSQEIQLAGHNEQFF	TGTGCCAGCAGCCAAGAAATTCAACTAGCGGGACACAATGAGCAGTTCTTC
TRBV7-8	NA	TRBJ1-3	NA	CASSSQLGNTIYF	TGTGCCAGCAGCTCCCAGTTAGGAAACACCATATATTTT
TRBV7-9	many	TRBJ2-1	NA	CASSLKGGEAEQFF	TGTGCCAGCAGCTTAAAAGGGGGGGAGGCTGAGCAGTTCTTC
TRBV7-2	many	TRBJ2-7	TRBD1	CASSPRQGQTYEQYF	TGTGCCAGCAGCCCGAGGCAGGGACAGACCTACGAGCAGTACTTC
TRBV15	NA	TRBJ2-7	NA	CATSRGLNNEQYF	TGTGCCACCAGCAGAGGACTGAACAATGAGCAGTACTTC
TRBV20-1	many	TRBJ2-7	TRBD2	CSAMRMPSGFYEQYF	TGCAGTGCTATGCGGATGCCTAGCGGATTCTACGAGCAGTACTTC
TRBV7-8	many	TRBJ2-3	TRBD1	CASRNLLGQWGSDTQYF	TGTGCCAGCAGGAACCTCTTGGGACAGTGGGGGTCAGATACGCAGTATTTT
TRBV5-4	few	TRBJ2-7	NA	CASSLFSGARSYEQYF	TGTGCCAGCAGCTTGTTTTCGGGAGCAAGGTCCTACGAGCAGTACTTC
TRBV27	many	TRBJ2-7	NA	CASGSDEQYF	TGTGCCAGCGGTTCCGACGAGCAGTACTTC
TRBV18	NA	TRBJ2-1	TRBD2	CASSHTTSGELNEQFF	TGTGCCAGCTCACACACCACTAGCGGAGAACTCAATGAGCAGTTCTTC
TRBV28	NA	TRBJ1-1	TRBD1	CASRLGQGGSEAFF	TGTGCCAGCAGGCTGGGACAGGGGGGGTCTGAAGCTTTCTTT
TRBV20-1	many	TRBJ2-7	TRBD2	CSAVISGRYYEQYF	TGCAGTGCTGTAATTAGCGGGAGGTACTACGAGCAGTACTTC
TRBV6-1	many	TRBJ1-5	NA	CASSVQQSNQPQHF	TGTGCCAGCAGTGTTCAACAAAGCAATCAGCCCCAGCATTTT
TRBV12-3/TRBV12-4	many	TRBJ2-1	TRBD2	CASNHASGISSEQFF	TGTGCCAGCAACCACGCTAGCGGGATCTCCTCTGAGCAGTTCTTC
TRBV2	many	TRBJ1-1	NA	CASSLKGENTEAFF	TGTGCCAGCAGCTTAAAAGGGGAGAACACTGAAGCTTTCTTT
TRBV7-2	many	TRBJ1-5	TRBD1	CASSPSGQGHQPQHF	TGTGCCAGCAGCCCTAGTGGACAGGGGCATCAGCCCCAGCATTTT
TRBV6-2/TRBV6-3	many	TRBJ1-2	NA	CASSYSTQISGYTF	TGTGCCAGCAGTTACTCGACTCAGATAAGTGGCTACACCTTC
TRBV6-1	few	TRBJ2-1	NA	CAAGAGKPYNEQFF	TGTGCCGCGGGGGCAGGGAAACCCTACAATGAGCAGTTCTTC
TRBV20-1	few	TRBJ1-6	NA	CSARGGRGGSPLHF	TGCAGTGCCCGGGGGGGAAGGGGCGGCTCACCCCTCCACTTT
TRBV18	many	TRBJ1-1	NA	CASSPPQDTEAFF	TGTGCCAGCTCACCACCGCAGGACACTGAAGCTTTCTTT
TRBV7-2	many	TRBJ1-5	NA	CASSLAGSGNQPQHF	TGTGCCAGCAGCTTAGCAGGGTCGGGCAATCAGCCCCAGCATTTT
TRBV2	few	TRBJ1-6	TRBD1	CASIFTGTGGSPLHF	TGTGCCAGCATTTTTACCGGGACAGGGGGTTCACCCCTCCACTTT
TRBV6-1	many	TRBJ1-2	TRBD1	CASTQGGGLGYGYTF	TGTGCCAGCACCCAGGGGGGGGGGTTAGGGTATGGCTACACCTTC
TRBV20-1	many	TRBJ2-3	TRBD2	CSAPSGSEATDTQYF	TGCAGTGCTCCGAGCGGGAGTGAGGCCACAGATACGCAGTATTTT
TRBV10-3	NA	TRBJ2-5	TRBD2	CAISAIAGVETQYF	TGTGCCATCAGTGCCATAGCGGGAGTAGAGACCCAGTACTTC
TRBV30	many	TRBJ1-1	NA	CAWTNRNEAFF	TGTGCCTGGACTAACAGGAATGAAGCTTTCTTT
TRBV27	many	TRBJ2-3	TRBD1	CASSLWGTDKLTDTQYF	TGTGCCAGCAGTTTATGGGGGACAGACAAACTCACAGATACGCAGTATTTT
TRBV12-3/TRBV12-4	many	TRBJ2-1	NA	CASSPDYNEQFF	TGTGCCAGCAGTCCGGATTACAATGAGCAGTTCTTC
TRBV7-2	many	TRBJ1-5	TRBD1	CASSLDRGGQPQHF	TGTGCCAGCAGCCTAGACAGGGGGGGCCAGCCCCAGCATTTT
TRBV2	many	TRBJ1-1	NA	CAAEGVNTEAFF	TGTGCCGCCGAGGGGGTAAACACTGAAGCTTTCTTT
TRBV6-1	few	TRBJ2-2	NA	CASHRDGGELFF	TGTGCCAGCCACAGGGACGGCGGGGAGCTGTTTTTT
TRBV4-1	NA	TRBJ2-7	NA	CASSQVDRGSYEQYF	TGCGCCAGCAGCCAAGTGGATCGGGGCTCCTACGAGCAGTACTTC
TRBV12-5	many	TRBJ1-4	NA	CASGLVLGPTNEKLFF	TGTGCTAGTGGTTTGGTATTGGGTCCCACTAATGAAAAACTGTTTTTT
TRBV29-1	many	TRBJ1-1	NA	CSVEDPTLLNTEAFF	TGCAGCGTTGAAGATCCAACTCTCTTGAACACTGAAGCTTTCTTT
TRBV29-1	many	TRBJ1-1	NA	CSVGAQMNTEAFF	TGCAGCGTTGGAGCCCAGATGAACACTGAAGCTTTCTTT
TRBV12-5	NA	TRBJ2-7	NA	CASGLVDVGYEQYF	TGTGCTAGTGGTTTGGTAGATGTGGGCTACGAGCAGTACTTC
TRBV3-1	NA	TRBJ2-7	NA	CASSQLLQGDEQYF	TGTGCCAGCAGCCAACTCCTACAGGGAGACGAGCAGTACTTC
TRBV11-2	many	TRBJ1-3	NA	CASSLDFGIGTENTIYF	TGTGCCAGCAGCTTAGATTTCGGGATTGGGACTGAAAACACCATATATTTT
TRBV7-8	many	TRBJ1-1	NA	CASSSGGLRTEAFF	TGTGCCAGCAGCTCGGGGGGATTGAGGACTGAAGCTTTCTTT
TRBV28	many	TRBJ2-7	NA	CASSFSSAGRPYEQYF	TGTGCCAGCAGTTTTTCCTCAGCAGGGCGGCCCTACGAGCAGTACTTC
TRBV7-9	many	TRBJ1-2	NA	CASSLARVWLPNGYTF	TGTGCCAGCAGCTTAGCCAGGGTTTGGCTCCCAAATGGCTACACCTTC
TRBV12-3/TRBV12-4	NA	TRBJ2-1	TRBD1	CASSSNRGRSYNEQFF	TGTGCCAGCAGTTCCAACAGGGGGCGATCCTACAATGAGCAGTTCTTC